This TCR beta chain was profiled in a study of T cell responses to AZD1222 COVID-19 vaccine. Comments on this clone: Its antigen is undetermined.

Germline loops: CDR1 MGHRA, CDR2 YSYEKL. This CDR3 comprises 19 residues. The ends were cut back, 3 bases at V and 0 bases at J, with 21 bases in the middle. Findings of the study overall: Across the whole spike, CD4 TCRs peaked at regions 160-218 and 743-854. A mostly white British donor set with more females was recruited, and clonal diversity was possibly underestimated. Of the AZD1222 recipients, only 5 or 6 were seropositive at baseline.

Here immunoSEQ multiplex PCR was the method, and the copy in TCRdb shows in-frame clones only, minus some. The sample yields more than 85,000 clones, about nine tenths seen once. This material consisted of peripheral blood, taken on day 0 of AZD1222 vaccination. This sequence joins TRBV4-1 and TRBJ2-4; D may be TRBD2 (5 bases). The clonotype comes from an adult in good health. CDR3 in amino acids: CASSHTNRAGVLAKNIQYF. CDR3 nucleotides: TGCGCCAGCAGCCACACAAATCGGGCGGGCGTGCTAGCCAAAAACATTCAGTACTTC.